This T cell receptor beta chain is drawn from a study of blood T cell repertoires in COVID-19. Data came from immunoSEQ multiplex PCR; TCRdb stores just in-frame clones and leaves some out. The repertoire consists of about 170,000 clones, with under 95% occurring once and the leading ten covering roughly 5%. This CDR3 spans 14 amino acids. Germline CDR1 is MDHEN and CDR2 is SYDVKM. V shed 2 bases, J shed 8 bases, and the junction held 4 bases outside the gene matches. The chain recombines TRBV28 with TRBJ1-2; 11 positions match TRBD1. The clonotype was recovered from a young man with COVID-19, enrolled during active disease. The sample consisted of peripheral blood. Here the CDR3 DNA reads TGTGCCAGCAGTTTAGTTGGGACAGGGGGAGGCTACACCTTC. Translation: CASSLVGTGGGYTF.